This entry lists 20 T cell receptor beta chains sequenced from one sample in a study of immune heterogeneity within non-small cell lung tumors. Samples each supplied about 610 ng of bulk tumor genomic DNA as template. From each primary tumor, several far-apart biopsies were obtained during surgery. The study enrolled patients with untreated, newly diagnosed non-small cell lung cancer who underwent curative surgery. TCR beta CDR3 regions came from multiplex PCR with 32 forward V and 13 reverse J primers. TCRdb called the multiplex PCR reads again in MiXCR, with one record for every CDR3 protein. Counted here are fewer than 12,000 distinct CDR3 sequences, roughly 29% occurring once; the ten biggest clones make up roughly 8.3%. Sequenced sample: lung tumor tissue. These TCRs come from a woman aged 60 to 75 with non-small cell lung cancer.

The chain uses TRBV6-1 and TRBJ1-2; 9 bases fit TRBD1. Germline CDR1 reads MNHNS; CDR2 reads SASEGT. With 0 bases clipped from V and 6 bases from J, the junction kept 8 bases outside the gene matches. CDR3 length equals 16 residues. CDR3 sequence reads: CASSEAIGQGRDGYTF. The DNA for the CDR3 is TGTGCCAGCAGTGAAGCGATCGGACAGGGGAGGGATGGCTACACCTTC.

Relative to its sample, this clonotype is medium-sized. The chain combines TRBV12-3 or TRBV12-4 with TRBJ2-7, with 7 bases matching TRBD2. The CDR3 is made up of 14 amino acids. Trimming removed 0 bases from V and 2 bases from J; junction bases left unmatched: 1. The CDR3 sequence is CASSLAGGAYEQYF. The CDR3 DNA follows: TGTGCCAGCAGTTTAGCGGGAGGGGCCTACGAGCAGTACTTC.

On this clonotype itself: One end of the junction does not line up with germline, which may come from a read error. The chain has TRBV24-1 and TRBJ2-5; D not resolved. Looked up from germline, CDR1 is KGHDR and CDR2 is SFDVKD. The CDR3 has 16 amino acids. The CDR3 sequence is CATSDPAPHLQEAQYF. CDR3 in DNA: TGTGCCACCAGTGATCCTGCCCCACACTTACAAGAGGCCCAGTACTTC.

This clonotype ranks as medium-sized. An end of the junction differs from the germline gene, which may be a read error. This sequence joins TRBV27 and TRBJ2-7, with 8 bases identical to TRBD2. This CDR3 is 13 amino acids long. Germline-derived CDR1 and CDR2 are MNHEY and SMNVEV (reference sequence). CDR3 residues: CASSYSGADEQYF. The CDR3 nucleotides are TGTGCCAGTAGTTATAGCGGGGCGGACGAGCAGTACTTC.

The chain combines TRBV4-2 with TRBJ1-4; D gene ambiguous. The CDR3 extends over 15 amino acids. Germline V gene sequence: CDR1 LGHNA, CDR2 YNFKEQ. V was clipped by 1 base and J by 2 bases, with 8 bases between them. CDR3 region: CASSQAWGTNEKLFF. In DNA, the CDR3 is TGTGCCAGCAGCCAAGCCTGGGGTACTAATGAAAAACTGTTTTTT.

This clonotype occurred a few times. This may come from a read error, since a much larger clone is one base off. The chain employs TRBV28 and TRBJ2-2; TRBD1 aligns across 7 bases. There are 14 residues in the CDR3. Germline V gives CDR1 MDHEN, CDR2 SYDVKM. The CDR3 coding sequence is TGTGCCAGCATAGGGACAGCGGAGACCGGGGAGCCGTTTTTT. This sequence encodes CASIGTAETGEPFF.

This clonotype was detected many times. This chain links TRBV10-3 with TRBJ2-7; D gene unclear. V lost 11 bases to trimming and J lost 4 bases, with 21 bases between them. Germline lookup yields CDR1 ENHRY and CDR2 SYGVKD. The CDR3 runs 14 residues. The CDR3 reads CASTPSPEFYEQYF. The DNA of the CDR3 is TGTGCCTCCACTCCTAGTCCGGAGTTTTACGAGCAGTACTTC.

This clonotype is labeled as medium-sized. The V and J genes are TRBV6-1 and TRBJ1-4; TRBD1 is a possible D gene (6 bases). Germline lookup yields CDR1 MNHNS and CDR2 SASEGT. The V gene lost 5 bases and the J gene lost 3 bases, with 13 bases spanning the gap. The length of the CDR3 is 15 residues. CDR3 bases: TGTGCCAGCAGTTGGTCGGCAGGGGCTAATGAAAAACTGTTTTTT. It specifies CASSWSAGANEKLFF.

Only a few counts were recorded for this clonotype. For the CDR3, the DNA is TGTGCCAGCAGTCGTCCGGACTATTACAATGAGCAGTTCTTC. Translation gives CASSRPDYYNEQFF. The chain joins TRBV6-1 to TRBJ2-1; weak D call: TRBD2 (6 bases). The length of the CDR3 is 14 residues. V lost 5 bases and J lost 4, with 12 bases in between. Germline CDR1 and CDR2: MNHNS and SASEGT.

To note about this clonotype: A single base separates this from a much larger clone, so it may be a read error. The rearrangement links TRBV4-3 to TRBJ2-7; possible D gene TRBD1, 7 bases. From germline, CDR1 is LGHNA and CDR2 YSLEER. The CDR3 has 19 residues. The CDR3 nucleotides read TGCGCCAGCAGCCAAGATCACCCACCCCAGGGGGGCGCAAAGGACGACCAGTACTTC. Protein product: CASSQDHPPQGGAKDDQYF.

By frequency in the sample, this clonotype is medium-sized. This chain connects TRBV20-1 to TRBJ1-3, with D perhaps matching TRBD1 (5 bases). The CDR3 sequence is 14 residues long. Trimming removed 0 bases at V and 0 bases at J, with 6 bases between. Germline CDR1 and CDR2: DFQATT and SNEGSKA (reference sequence). Here the CDR3 DNA reads TGCAGTGCTAGAGAGGGGCTCTCTGGAAACACCATATATTTT. Translating gives CSAREGLSGNTIYF.

Judged by abundance, this clonotype is medium-sized. The CDR3 DNA sequence: TGTGCCAGCTCCACGCTGGACAGGGCTGGAAACACCATATATTTT. Encoded protein: CASSTLDRAGNTIYF. The chain is built from TRBV28 and TRBJ1-3; 8 bases match TRBD1. CDR1 is MDHEN and CDR2 is SYDVKM in the germline V gene. This CDR3 has 15 amino acids. Trimming took 8 bases from V and 2 from J; bases not matched to a gene: 8. Full variable domain (remainder filled in from reference TRBV28 and TRBJ1-3): DVKVTQSSRYLVKRTGEKVFLECVQDMDHENMFWYRQDPGLGLRLIYFSYDVKMKEKGDIPEGYSVSREKKERFSLILESASTNQTSMYLCASSTLDRAGNTIYFGEGSWLTVV.

As for this clonotype: One base away lies a much larger clone, so this may be a sequencing read error. This rearrangement joins TRBV5-5 to TRBJ1-2; perhaps TRBD1 as D (5 bases). Looked up from germline, CDR1 is SGHKS and CDR2 is YYEKEE (reference sequence). This CDR3 is 14 amino acids long. The CDR3 region has the DNA TGTGCCATCAGCATCTCCGGGACGGAATATGGCTACACCTTC. Amino acids: CAISISGTEYGYTF.

The chain recombines TRBV7-9 with TRBJ2-1; 7 bases line up with TRBD2. Germline CDR1 SEHNR, CDR2 FQNEAQ (reference sequence). CDR3 length equals 13 residues. Losses at the gene ends were 1 base for V and 6 bases for J; bases not matched to a gene: 0. The DNA for the CDR3 is TGTGCCAGCAGCTTAGGGACTAGCAATGAGCAGTTCTTC. Amino acids: CASSLGTSNEQFF.

This clonotype showed up just once. A much larger clone differs by one base, so this may be a read error. The chain couples TRBV13 to TRBJ2-6, with 10 bases identical to TRBD1. The CDR3 has 14 amino acids. Germline CDR1 and CDR2: PRHDT and FYEKMQ (reference sequence). This chain's CDR3 is CASSLRQGANVMTF. The CDR3 DNA reads TGTGCCAGCAGCTTACGACAGGGGGCCAACGTCATGACTTTC.

Ten or more counts support this clonotype. The chain couples TRBV7-2 to TRBJ2-3, with 7 bases lining up with TRBD2. The germline CDR1 and CDR2 sequences are SGHTA and FQGNSA. This CDR3 spans 14 amino acids. With V trimmed by 3 bases and J by 2 bases, 2 bases remained unmatched. CDR3 DNA sequence: TGTGCCAGCAGCTTCGCGGGAGCCACAGATACGCAGTATTTT. Translated: CASSFAGATDTQYF.

The sample holds a few counts of this clonotype. V usage is TRBV20-1 and J usage is TRBJ1-4; 7 bases match TRBD1. Germline lookup yields CDR1 DFQATT and CDR2 SNEGSKA (reference sequence). The V gene end was trimmed by 2 bases and the J gene end by 5 bases; junction bases not matched to a gene: 11. The CDR3 contains 16 residues. The CDR3 spells CSARSGSGQTNEKLFF. DNA of the CDR3: TGCAGTGCTAGAAGTGGCTCGGGACAGACGAATGAAAAACTGTTTTTT.

A remark on this clonotype: This could be a read error, since a much larger clone is one nucleotide away. The gene calls are TRBV11-2 and TRBJ1-1; a possible D gene is TRBD1 (5 bases). The CDR3 loop spans 16 amino acids. Germline V gene lookup returns CDR1 SGHAT and CDR2 FQNNGV. Between the trimmed V and J ends, which lost 0 bases and 7 bases, there was a span of 18 bases. CDR3: CASSLDWGGGKNEAFF. DNA for the CDR3: TGTGCCAGCAGCTTAGATTGGGGGGGAGGTAAGAATGAAGCTTTCTTT.

The chain joins TRBV20-1 to TRBJ2-3, with D possibly being TRBD2 (6 bases). The CDR3 is 15 residues long. Germline V lookup: CDR1 DFQATT, CDR2 SNEGSKA (reference sequence). V lost 1 base, J lost 4 bases, and 15 bases lay in between. This chain's CDR3 is CSARGLRETADTQYF. CDR3 DNA: TGCAGTGCTAGAGGATTACGGGAGACCGCAGATACGCAGTATTTT.

By sample fraction, this clonotype is medium-sized (0.01 to 0.1%). DNA for the CDR3: TGTGCCAGCTCACCTAACTCGGACGGAAGGGGCTACACCTTC. This codes for CASSPNSDGRGYTF. The chain couples TRBV18 to TRBJ1-2; D is undetermined. V was clipped by 3 bases and J by 8 bases, with 16 bases between them. CDR3 length equals 14 residues. CDR1 is KGHSH, CDR2 LQKENI, per germline.